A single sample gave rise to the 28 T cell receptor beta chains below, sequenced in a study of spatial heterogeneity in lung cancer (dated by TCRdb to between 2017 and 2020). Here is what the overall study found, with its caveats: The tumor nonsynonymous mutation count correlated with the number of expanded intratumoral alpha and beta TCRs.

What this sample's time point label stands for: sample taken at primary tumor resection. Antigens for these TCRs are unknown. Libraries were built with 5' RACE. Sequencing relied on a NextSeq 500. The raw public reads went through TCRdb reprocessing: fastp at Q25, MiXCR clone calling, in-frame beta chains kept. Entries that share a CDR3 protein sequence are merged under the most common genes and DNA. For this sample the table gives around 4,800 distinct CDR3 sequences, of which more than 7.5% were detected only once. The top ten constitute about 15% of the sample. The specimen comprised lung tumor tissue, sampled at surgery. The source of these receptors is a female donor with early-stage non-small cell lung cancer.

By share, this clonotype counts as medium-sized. This CDR3 is CASRRRHLSYEQYF. DNA for the CDR3: TGTGCCAGCAGAAGACGACACCTCTCCTACGAGCAGTACTTC. This chain joins TRBV13 and TRBJ2-7; D gene ambiguous. The CDR3 has 14 amino acids. Trimming stripped 6 bases from V and 0 bases from J, with 12 bases between. Germline V lookup: CDR1 PRHDT, CDR2 FYEKMQ (reference sequence).

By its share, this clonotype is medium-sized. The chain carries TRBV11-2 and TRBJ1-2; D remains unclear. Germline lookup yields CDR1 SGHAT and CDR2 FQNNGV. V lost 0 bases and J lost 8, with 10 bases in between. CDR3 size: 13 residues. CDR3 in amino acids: CASSLDVNQGYTF. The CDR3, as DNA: TGTGCCAGCAGCTTAGATGTCAACCAGGGCTACACCTTC.

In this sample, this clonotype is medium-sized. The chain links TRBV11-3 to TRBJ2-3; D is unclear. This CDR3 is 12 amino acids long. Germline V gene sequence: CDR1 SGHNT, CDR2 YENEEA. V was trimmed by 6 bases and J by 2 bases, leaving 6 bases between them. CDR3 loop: CASRRATDTQYF. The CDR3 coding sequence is TGTGCCAGCAGAAGGGCCACAGATACGCAGTATTTT. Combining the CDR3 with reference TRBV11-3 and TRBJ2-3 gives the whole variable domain EAGVVQSPRYKIIEKKQPVAFWCNPISGHNTLYWYLQNLGQGPELLIRYENEEAVDDSQLPKDRFSAERLKGVDSTLKIQPAELGDSAVYLCASRRATDTQYFGPGTRLTVL.

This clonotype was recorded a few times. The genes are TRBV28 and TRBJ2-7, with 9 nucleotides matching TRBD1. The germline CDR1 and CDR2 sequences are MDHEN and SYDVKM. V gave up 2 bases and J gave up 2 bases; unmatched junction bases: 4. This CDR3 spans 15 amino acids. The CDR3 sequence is CASSLTGQGTYEQYF. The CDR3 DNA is TGTGCCAGCAGTTTAACGGGACAGGGCACCTACGAGCAGTACTTC.

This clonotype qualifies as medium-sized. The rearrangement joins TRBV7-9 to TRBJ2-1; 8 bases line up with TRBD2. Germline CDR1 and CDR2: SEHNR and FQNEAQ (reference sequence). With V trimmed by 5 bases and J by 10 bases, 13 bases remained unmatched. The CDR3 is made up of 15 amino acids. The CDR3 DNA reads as TGTGCCAGCAGCCCCAGGGGCGGGGGGTCCCGGGAGCAGTTCTTC. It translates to CASSPRGGGSREQFF.

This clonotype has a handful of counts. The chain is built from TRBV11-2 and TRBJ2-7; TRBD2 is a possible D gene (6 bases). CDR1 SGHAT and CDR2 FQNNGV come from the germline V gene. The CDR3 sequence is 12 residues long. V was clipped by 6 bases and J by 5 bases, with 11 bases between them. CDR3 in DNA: TGTGCCAGCAGTACGGGGGTAAACGAGCAGTACTTC. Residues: CASSTGVNEQYF.

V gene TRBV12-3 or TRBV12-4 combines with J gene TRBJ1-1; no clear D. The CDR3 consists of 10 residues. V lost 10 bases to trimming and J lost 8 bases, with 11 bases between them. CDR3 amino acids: CATRWVEAFF. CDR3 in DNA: TGTGCCACACGGTGGGTAGAAGCTTTCTTT.

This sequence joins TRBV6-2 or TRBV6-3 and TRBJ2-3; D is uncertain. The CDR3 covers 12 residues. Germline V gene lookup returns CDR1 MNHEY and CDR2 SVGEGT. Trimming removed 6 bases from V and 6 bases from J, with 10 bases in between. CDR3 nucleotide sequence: TGTGCCAGCAGCACCACCTCTGATACGCAGTATTTT. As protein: CASSTTSDTQYF.

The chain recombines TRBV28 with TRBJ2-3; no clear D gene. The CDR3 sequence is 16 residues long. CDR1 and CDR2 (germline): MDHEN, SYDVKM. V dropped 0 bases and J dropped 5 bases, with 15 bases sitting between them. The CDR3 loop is CASSLWVGSWKDTQYF. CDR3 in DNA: TGTGCCAGCAGTTTATGGGTGGGCAGTTGGAAAGATACGCAGTATTTT.

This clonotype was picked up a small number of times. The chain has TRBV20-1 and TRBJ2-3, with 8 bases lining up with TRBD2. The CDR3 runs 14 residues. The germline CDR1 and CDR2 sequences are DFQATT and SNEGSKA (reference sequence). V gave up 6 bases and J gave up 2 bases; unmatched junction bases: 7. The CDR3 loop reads CSAPFGGATDTQYF. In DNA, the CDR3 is TGCAGTGCCCCCTTCGGGGGGGCCACAGATACGCAGTATTTT.

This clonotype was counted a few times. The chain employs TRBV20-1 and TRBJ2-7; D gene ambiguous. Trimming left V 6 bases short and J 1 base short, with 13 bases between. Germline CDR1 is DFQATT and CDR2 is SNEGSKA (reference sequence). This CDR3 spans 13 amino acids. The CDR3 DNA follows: TGCAGTGCCCTCAAGGGCAAATCCTACGAGCAGTACTTC. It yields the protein CSALKGKSYEQYF.

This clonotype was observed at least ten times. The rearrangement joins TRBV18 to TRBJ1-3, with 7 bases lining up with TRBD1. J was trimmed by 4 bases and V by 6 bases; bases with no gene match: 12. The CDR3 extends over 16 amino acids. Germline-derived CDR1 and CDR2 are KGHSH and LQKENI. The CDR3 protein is CASSPTTGSKGNTIYF. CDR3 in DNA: TGTGCCAGCTCGCCAACGACAGGGTCAAAAGGAAACACCATATATTTT.

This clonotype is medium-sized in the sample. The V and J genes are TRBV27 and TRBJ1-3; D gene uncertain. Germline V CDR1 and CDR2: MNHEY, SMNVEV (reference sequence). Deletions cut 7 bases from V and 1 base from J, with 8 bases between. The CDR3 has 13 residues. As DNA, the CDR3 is TGTGCCAGCATGGGTTCTTCTGGAAACACCATATATTTT. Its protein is CASMGSSGNTIYF.

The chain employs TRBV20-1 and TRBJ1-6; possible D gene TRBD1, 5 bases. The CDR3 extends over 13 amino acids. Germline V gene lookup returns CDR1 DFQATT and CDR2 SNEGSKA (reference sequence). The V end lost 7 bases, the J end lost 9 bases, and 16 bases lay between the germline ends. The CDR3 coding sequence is TGCAGTGTTCCAATCAGGGAGGGTTCACCCCTCCACTTT. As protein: CSVPIREGSPLHF.

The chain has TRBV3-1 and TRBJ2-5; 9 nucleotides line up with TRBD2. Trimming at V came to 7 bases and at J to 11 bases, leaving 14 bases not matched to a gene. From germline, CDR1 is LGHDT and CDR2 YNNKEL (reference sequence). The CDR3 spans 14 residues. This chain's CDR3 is CASNRRAGGPGQYF. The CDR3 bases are TGTGCCAGCAACCGGAGAGCGGGGGGCCCGGGGCAGTACTTC.

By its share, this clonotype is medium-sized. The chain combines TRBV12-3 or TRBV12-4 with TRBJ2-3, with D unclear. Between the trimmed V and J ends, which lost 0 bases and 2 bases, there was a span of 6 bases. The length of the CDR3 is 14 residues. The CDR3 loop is CASSLALYTDTQYF. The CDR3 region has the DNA TGTGCCAGCAGTTTAGCCTTATACACAGATACGCAGTATTTT.

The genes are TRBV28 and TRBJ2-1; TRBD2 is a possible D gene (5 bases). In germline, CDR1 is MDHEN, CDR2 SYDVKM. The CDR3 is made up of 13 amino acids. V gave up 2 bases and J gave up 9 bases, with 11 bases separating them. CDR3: CASSLLRAGEQFF. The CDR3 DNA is TGTGCCAGCAGTTTACTAAGGGCGGGTGAGCAGTTCTTC.

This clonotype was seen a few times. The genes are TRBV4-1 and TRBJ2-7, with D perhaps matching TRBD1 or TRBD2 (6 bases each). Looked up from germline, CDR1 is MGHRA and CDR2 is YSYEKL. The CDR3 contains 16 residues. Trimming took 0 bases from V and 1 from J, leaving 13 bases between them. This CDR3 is CASSQDTWGASYEQYF. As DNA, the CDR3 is TGCGCCAGCAGCCAAGATACCTGGGGGGCATCCTACGAGCAGTACTTC.

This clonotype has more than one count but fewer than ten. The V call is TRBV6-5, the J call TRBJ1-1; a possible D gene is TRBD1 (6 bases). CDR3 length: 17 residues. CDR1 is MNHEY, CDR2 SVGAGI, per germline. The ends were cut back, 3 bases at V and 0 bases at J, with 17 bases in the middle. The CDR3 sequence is CASSYPDSLLLNTEAFF. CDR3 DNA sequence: TGTGCCAGCAGTTATCCGGACAGCTTGTTGTTGAACACTGAAGCTTTCTTT.

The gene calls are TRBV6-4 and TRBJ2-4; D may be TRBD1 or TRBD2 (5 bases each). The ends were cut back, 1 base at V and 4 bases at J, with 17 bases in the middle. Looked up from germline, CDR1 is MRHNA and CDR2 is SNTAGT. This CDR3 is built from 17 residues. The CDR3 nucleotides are TGTGCCAGCAGTGACTTTGGGGGAAAGGAGCCAAAAAACATTCAGTACTTC. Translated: CASSDFGGKEPKNIQYF.

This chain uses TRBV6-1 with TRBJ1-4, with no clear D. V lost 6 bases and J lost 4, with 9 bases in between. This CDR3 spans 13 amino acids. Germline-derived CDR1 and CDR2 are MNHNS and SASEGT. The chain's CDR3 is CASRVPSNEKLFF. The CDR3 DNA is TGTGCCAGCAGAGTACCAAGTAATGAAAAACTGTTTTTT.

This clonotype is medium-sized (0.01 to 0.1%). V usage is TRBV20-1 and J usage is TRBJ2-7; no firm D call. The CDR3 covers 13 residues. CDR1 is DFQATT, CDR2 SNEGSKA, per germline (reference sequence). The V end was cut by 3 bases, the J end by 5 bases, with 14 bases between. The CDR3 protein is CSARDGRVHEQYF. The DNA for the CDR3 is TGCAGTGCTAGGGACGGTAGAGTCCACGAGCAGTACTTC.

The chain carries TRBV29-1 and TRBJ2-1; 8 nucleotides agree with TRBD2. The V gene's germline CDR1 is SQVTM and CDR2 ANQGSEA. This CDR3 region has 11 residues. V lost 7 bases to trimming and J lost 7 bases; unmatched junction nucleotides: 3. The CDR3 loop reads CSAGRGNEQFF. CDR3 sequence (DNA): TGCAGCGCCGGGAGGGGGAATGAGCAGTTCTTC.

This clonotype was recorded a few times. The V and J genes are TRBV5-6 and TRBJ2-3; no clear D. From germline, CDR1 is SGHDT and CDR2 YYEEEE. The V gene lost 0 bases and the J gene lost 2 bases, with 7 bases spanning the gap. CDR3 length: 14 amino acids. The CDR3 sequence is CASSLAGLTDTQYF. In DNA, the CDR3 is TGTGCCAGCAGCTTGGCCGGGCTCACAGATACGCAGTATTTT.

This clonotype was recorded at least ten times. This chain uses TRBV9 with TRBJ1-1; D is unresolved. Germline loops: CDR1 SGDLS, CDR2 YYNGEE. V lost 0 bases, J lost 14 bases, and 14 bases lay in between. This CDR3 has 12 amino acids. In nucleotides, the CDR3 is TGTGCCAGCAGCGTAGAGGGAGGAGATCTATTCTTT. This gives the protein CASSVEGGDLFF.

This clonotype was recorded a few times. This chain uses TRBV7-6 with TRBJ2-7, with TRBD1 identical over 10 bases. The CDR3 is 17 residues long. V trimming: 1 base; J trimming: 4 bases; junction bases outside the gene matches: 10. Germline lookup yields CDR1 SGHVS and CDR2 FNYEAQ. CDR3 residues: CASSLGSGTGVSYEQYF. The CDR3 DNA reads TGTGCCAGCAGCTTAGGAAGCGGGACAGGGGTTTCTTACGAGCAGTACTTC.

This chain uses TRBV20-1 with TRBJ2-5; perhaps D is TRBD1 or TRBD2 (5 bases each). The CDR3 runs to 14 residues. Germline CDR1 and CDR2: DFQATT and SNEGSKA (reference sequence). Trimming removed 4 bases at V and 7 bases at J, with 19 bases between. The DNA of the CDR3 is TGCAGTGCTAATCTGGGGCTAGCCCGGGGGACCCAGTACTTC. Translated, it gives CSANLGLARGTQYF.

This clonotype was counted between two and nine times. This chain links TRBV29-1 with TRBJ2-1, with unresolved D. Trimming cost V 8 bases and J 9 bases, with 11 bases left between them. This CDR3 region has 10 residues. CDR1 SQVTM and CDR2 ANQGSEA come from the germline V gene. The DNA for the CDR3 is TGCAGCCCACCCCCCGGTGAGCAGTTCTTC. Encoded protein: CSPPPGEQFF.